These T cell receptor beta chains were read from a single sample in a study of T cells expressing NK-cell markers. TCRdb derives one entry per CDR3 protein from the 5' RACE reads, leaving out DNA. The sample spans 150,000 to 200,000 distinct CDR3 sequences; the ten largest clones claim 15% to 20%. The source material was blood T cells: a sorted CD56 or NKG2C T cell subset, CD4+ or CD8+ T cells, or bulk PBMC T cells (not recorded which). These receptors all stem from a woman between 18 and 69 years old in good health. Both conserved end residues are part of each CDR3. The order of the fields is J gene, CDR3 length, V gene, CDR3 protein.

TRBJ1-1 13 TRBV14 CASSLFSHTEAFF
TRBJ2-3 16 TRBV20-1 CSAPNPREGSPDTQYF
TRBJ2-7 18 TRBV6-5 CASSYRVTSGDGTYEQYF
TRBJ1-5 15 TRBV7-8 CASSLDWRSNQPQHF
TRBJ2-7 14 TRBV19 CASSMAGRTYEQYF
TRBJ1-1 14 TRBV7-6 CASSSWTVNTEAFF
TRBJ2-2 16 TRBV3-1 CASSLGDRGLSGELFF
TRBJ2-3 18 TRBV4-2 CASSQVRTTSGGTDTQYF
TRBJ1-2 13 TRBV7-9 CASSDLQVPGYTF
TRBJ2-2 14 TRBV29-1 CSVGDQSRSGELFF